These 29 T cell receptor beta chains were sequenced from one sample in a study of blood T cell repertoires in COVID-19 (dated by TCRdb to about 2020). Libraries were built with the immunoSEQ multiplex PCR assay. Drawn from immuneACCESS, this table holds only the in-frame rearrangements with V and J called that TCRdb kept. Clones are partly lost; checked studies trace under half to an unresolved V gene and leave the rest unexplained. The sample table lists roughly 150,000 clones, 70% to 90% of them with a count of one. The leading ten clones occupy less than 3% of the sample. Sequenced input: peripheral blood. These receptors all stem from a man aged 50 to 60 with acute or convalescent COVID-19.

V usage is TRBV7-9 and J usage is TRBJ1-4; 8 nucleotides match TRBD1. Germline V gene lookup returns CDR1 SEHNR and CDR2 FQNEAQ (reference sequence). V lost 4 bases to trimming and J lost 8 bases; unmatched junction nucleotides: 0. The CDR3 runs to 12 residues. CDR3 nucleotides: TGTGCCAGCAGCTGGGACAGGGAAAAACTGTTTTTT. Protein sequence: CASSWDREKLFF.

This clone has a single count. V gene TRBV16 combines with J gene TRBJ1-4; D not resolved. The CDR3 is 14 residues long. V lost 4 bases and J 8 bases, leaving 14 bases between the germline ends. Germline CDR1 and CDR2: KGHSY and FQNENV. CDR3 region: CASSPSGVGEKLFF. The CDR3 coding sequence is TGTGCCAGCAGCCCCTCCGGGGTAGGAGAAAAACTGTTTTTT.

J is TRBJ2-1 and V is TRBV27; 10 bases agree with TRBD2. The length of the CDR3 is 16 residues. Germline loops: CDR1 MNHEY, CDR2 SMNVEV (reference sequence). Trimming at V came to 6 bases and at J to 3 bases, leaving 8 bases not matched to a gene. CDR3 DNA sequence: TGTGCCAGCAGCCTCAGGCTAGCGGGGGACTACAATGAGCAGTTCTTC. Its translation is CASSLRLAGDYNEQFF.

This clone was recorded once. The chain is built from TRBV19 and TRBJ2-3; TRBD2 agrees at 13 bases. There are 16 residues in the CDR3. With 6 bases clipped from V and 8 bases from J, the junction kept 11 bases outside the gene matches. Germline loops: CDR1 LNHDA, CDR2 SQIVND (reference sequence). CDR3 sequence: CASRDTGTSGIGTQYF. DNA for the CDR3: TGTGCCAGTAGGGATACCGGGACTAGCGGGATCGGTACGCAGTATTTT.

The rearrangement uses TRBV7-9 and TRBJ2-3, with 7 bases identical to TRBD2. Germline lookup yields CDR1 SEHNR and CDR2 FQNEAQ (reference sequence). Germline trimming cut 5 bases from V and 0 bases from J; bases unmatched to any gene: 14. The length of the CDR3 is 18 residues. The CDR3 region is CASSPYRASGSSTDTQYF. The CDR3 DNA follows: TGTGCCAGCAGCCCGTACCGGGCTAGCGGCTCTAGCACAGATACGCAGTATTTT.

The chain combines TRBV12-5 with TRBJ1-1; perhaps TRBD1 as D (6 bases). V lost 5 bases to trimming and J lost 4 bases, with 14 bases between them. The CDR3 is 14 amino acids. Per the germline V gene, CDR1 is LGHNT and CDR2 is FRNRAP. The CDR3: CASGEKGGVTEAFF. CDR3 sequence (DNA): TGTGCTAGTGGTGAAAAAGGGGGGGTCACTGAAGCTTTCTTT.

The chain combines TRBV11-3 with TRBJ2-1, with a weak D call TRBD2 (5 bases). Trimming stripped 3 bases from V and 8 bases from J, with 20 bases between. This CDR3 contains 16 residues. Germline V gene sequence: CDR1 SGHNT, CDR2 YENEEA. CDR3 DNA sequence: TGTGCCAGCAGCTTCCCGGGGAGAGACACCCTTGATGAGCAGTTCTTC. Its protein product is CASSFPGRDTLDEQFF.

V and J are TRBV18 and TRBJ1-6; 8 bases are shared with TRBD1. Germline CDR1 and CDR2: KGHSH and LQKENI. There are 16 residues in the CDR3. V was clipped by 1 base and J by 8 bases; unmatched bases: 7. CDR3 in amino acids: CASSPQIDRGDSPLHF. DNA for the CDR3: TGTGCCAGCTCACCACAGATCGACAGGGGAGATTCACCCCTCCACTTT.

This chain joins TRBV6-1 and TRBJ2-7; D call uncertain. There are 12 residues in the CDR3. Germline loops: CDR1 MNHNS, CDR2 SASEGT. Trimming shortened V by 2 bases and J by 2 bases, and 4 bases separated the two germline ends. The CDR3 protein is CASSEQAYEQYF. In DNA form, the CDR3 reads TGTGCCAGCAGTGAACAGGCCTACGAGCAGTACTTC.

The chain joins TRBV27 to TRBJ2-5, with D possibly matching TRBD1 (6 bases). The CDR3 sequence is 14 residues long. Germline CDR1 is MNHEY and CDR2 is SMNVEV (reference sequence). V was clipped by 6 bases and J by 1 base, with 12 bases between them. The chain's CDR3 is CASRFSGAQETQYF. The CDR3 DNA reads as TGTGCCAGCAGATTTTCAGGGGCCCAAGAGACCCAGTACTTC.

This clone was picked up a small number of times. CDR3 nucleotide sequence: TGTGCCAGCGGCGGGACAGGGGGCGTCACCGGGGAGCTGTTTTTT. As protein: CASGGTGGVTGELFF. The chain couples TRBV5-4 to TRBJ2-2; the match to TRBD1 covers 12 bases. CDR3 length: 15 amino acids. V lost 7 bases to trimming and J lost 4 bases; unmatched junction nucleotides: 5. Germline assignment: CDR1 SGHNT and CDR2 YYREEE (reference sequence).

The gene calls are TRBV11-3 and TRBJ2-1; D is possibly TRBD2 (6 bases). This CDR3 is built from 12 residues. From germline, CDR1 is SGHNT and CDR2 YENEEA. Trimming stripped 5 bases from V and 8 bases from J, with 10 bases between. In DNA form, the CDR3 reads TGTGCCAGCAGCCCGACGGGGGATGAGCAGTTCTTC. This gives the protein CASSPTGDEQFF.

This chain uses TRBV2 with TRBJ2-1, with D unresolved. The CDR3 runs 15 residues. Trimming pared 5 bases from V and 3 bases from J, leaving 14 bases between. Germline CDR1 and CDR2: SNHLY and FYNNEI. DNA of the CDR3: TGTGCCAGCAGTCAAACTACCCTCGGCTACAATGAGCAGTTCTTC. Translated: CASSQTTLGYNEQFF.

V and J are TRBV10-2 and TRBJ2-7; D is perhaps TRBD2 (5 bases). The CDR3 has 13 residues. Germline V gives CDR1 WSHSY, CDR2 SAAADI. Deletions cut 3 bases from V and 2 bases from J, with 8 bases between. CDR3 residues: CASSESGPYEQYF. CDR3 DNA: TGCGCCAGCAGTGAAAGCGGACCCTACGAGCAGTACTTC.

The rearrangement joins TRBV5-1 to TRBJ2-3, with unresolved D. The CDR3 totals 13 residues. Germline V gene sequence: CDR1 SGHRS, CDR2 YFSETQ. Trimming took off 4 bases at V and 1 base at J, with 7 bases between the two ends. In DNA, the CDR3 is TGCGCCAGCAGCCTCCCAGGCACAGATACGCAGTATTTT. Translating gives CASSLPGTDTQYF.

The rearrangement joins TRBV2 to TRBJ1-2; 12 nucleotides align to TRBD1. The CDR3 has 16 residues. The junction had 10 bases not matched to a gene; V was cut back by 8 bases and J by 3 bases. Germline assignment: CDR1 SNHLY and CDR2 FYNNEI. The CDR3 here is CASLGWGTGGYYGYTF. DNA of the CDR3: TGTGCCAGCCTAGGATGGGGGACAGGGGGCTACTATGGCTACACCTTC.

This chain links TRBV27 with TRBJ2-7; D not certain. Per germline, CDR1 MNHEY and CDR2 SMNVEV (reference sequence). Trimming took 6 bases from V and 3 from J, leaving 18 bases between them. The CDR3 has 15 amino acids. The CDR3 region is CASSPKIDLDYEQYF. CDR3 coding DNA: TGTGCCAGCAGCCCTAAAATAGACCTAGACTACGAGCAGTACTTC.

The CDR3 DNA reads TGTGCCAGCAGTACCGGGACAGCCTACAATGAGCAGTTCTTC. Protein sequence: CASSTGTAYNEQFF. The chain employs TRBV6-5 and TRBJ2-1, with 7 positions matching TRBD1. The CDR3 has 14 residues. Trimming at V came to 5 bases and at J to 2 bases, leaving 3 bases not matched to a gene. The V gene's germline CDR1 is MNHEY and CDR2 SVGAGI.

J is TRBJ2-3 and V is TRBV13, with 7 positions matching TRBD2. The germline CDR1 and CDR2 sequences are PRHDT and FYEKMQ (reference sequence). The CDR3 spans 14 residues. V was pared by 5 bases and J by 2 bases, with 4 bases of the junction left unmatched. CDR3 residues: CASSPSGLTDTQYF. CDR3 DNA: TGTGCCAGCAGCCCTAGCGGACTCACAGATACGCAGTATTTT.

The chain combines TRBV28 with TRBJ2-5; no reliable D call. Germline CDR1 MDHEN, CDR2 SYDVKM. The ends were cut back, 4 bases at V and 0 bases at J, with 9 bases in the middle. The CDR3 loop spans 14 amino acids. This CDR3 reads CASSSILYQETQYF. Written as DNA, the CDR3 is TGTGCCAGCAGTTCTATTTTGTACCAAGAGACCCAGTACTTC.

The chain links TRBV6-4 to TRBJ2-7; D ambiguous. The V gene's germline CDR1 is MRHNA and CDR2 SNTAGT. The CDR3 consists of 14 residues. The germline V and J ends were trimmed by 2 bases and 3 bases, with 11 bases remaining between them. CDR3 DNA sequence: TGTGCCAGCAGTGACGTTGGCTGTATCTACGAGCAGTACTTC. Translation: CASSDVGCIYEQYF.

This chain uses TRBV19 with TRBJ2-3; the D gene is possibly TRBD1 (5 bases). This CDR3 comprises 14 residues. Germline-derived CDR1 and CDR2 are LNHDA and SQIVND (reference sequence). The ends were cut back, 5 bases at V and 2 bases at J, with 11 bases in the middle. This chain's CDR3 is CASSVGRVTDTQYF. For the CDR3, the DNA is TGTGCCAGTAGTGTGGGGCGAGTCACAGATACGCAGTATTTT.

J is TRBJ2-1 and V is TRBV4-1; 10 bases line up with TRBD2. Germline CDR1 reads MGHRA; CDR2 reads YSYEKL. This CDR3 spans 16 amino acids. J gave up 4 bases and V 5 bases, and 8 bases lay outside the gene matches. CDR3 loop: CASSSPGTSVYNEQFF. CDR3 DNA: TGCGCCAGCAGCTCCCCCGGGACTAGCGTTTACAATGAGCAGTTCTTC.

The chain joins TRBV9 to TRBJ2-3; D possibly corresponds to TRBD1 (6 bases). Trimming took 2 bases from V and 3 from J, leaving 16 bases between them. Germline CDR1 SGDLS, CDR2 YYNGEE. CDR3 length: 16 residues. CDR3: CASSVGALGATDTQYF. In nucleotides, the CDR3 is TGTGCCAGCAGCGTGGGGGCTTTGGGCGCAACAGATACGCAGTATTTT.

The chain has TRBV2 and TRBJ1-1; D may be TRBD1 (5 bases). This CDR3 has 13 amino acids. Trimming removed 4 bases from V and 6 bases from J, with 12 bases in between. Germline V gene sequence: CDR1 SNHLY, CDR2 FYNNEI. The DNA for the CDR3 is TGTGCCAGCAGTGGAGAACAGGTCGCTGAAGCTTTCTTT. Protein: CASSGEQVAEAFF.

The genes are TRBV5-1 and TRBJ1-2; 8 nucleotides agree with TRBD1. After removal of 4 bases from V and 7 bases from J, the junction contained 21 bases not matched to a gene. Germline V gene sequence: CDR1 SGHRS, CDR2 YFSETQ. This CDR3 contains 18 residues. DNA for the CDR3: TGCGCCAGCAGCCACTCCGGACAGGGCGTTTCAAGGTGGTTTGGCTACACCTTC. Amino acid sequence: CASSHSGQGVSRWFGYTF.

The chain couples TRBV5-1 to TRBJ1-2; TRBD1 agrees at 11 bases. CDR1 and CDR2 (germline): SGHRS, YFSETQ. There are 13 residues in the CDR3. The V segment lost 4 bases and the J segment 7 bases; nucleotides outside the gene matches: 3. The CDR3 DNA follows: TGCGCCAGCAGCCCCGGGACAGGGGGTGGCTACACCTTC. Encoded protein: CASSPGTGGGYTF. The full variable domain, in which reference TRBV5-1 and TRBJ1-2 provide the parts outside the CDR3, is KAGVTQTPRYLIKTRGQQVTLSCSPISGHRSVSWYQQTPGQGLQFLFEYFSETQRNKGNFPGRFSGRQFSNSRSEMNVSTLELGDSALYLCASSPGTGGGYTFGSGTRLTVV.

This chain links TRBV27 with TRBJ1-6; 9 bases align to TRBD1. Germline V lookup: CDR1 MNHEY, CDR2 SMNVEV (reference sequence). The trim removed 6 bases at V and 8 bases at J, leaving 8 bases unmatched. This CDR3 is 15 amino acids long. This CDR3 is CASRQAGQGYSPLHF. DNA for the CDR3: TGTGCCAGCAGGCAGGCGGGACAGGGATATTCACCCCTCCACTTT.

The chain uses TRBV3-1 (or the pseudogene TRBV3-2) and TRBJ1-1; D gene unclear. The CDR3 covers 12 residues. The germline V gene encodes CDR1 LGHDT and CDR2 YNNKEL (reference sequence). Trimming pared 4 bases from V and 7 bases from J, leaving 10 bases between. In nucleotides, the CDR3 is TGTGCCAGCAGCCCCCTGGGCAGTGAAGCTTTCTTT. Its protein product is CASSPLGSEAFF.